This TCR beta chain was observed in a study of T cell changes during pregnancy in multiple sclerosis. This CDR3 is 15 amino acids long. The V gene end was trimmed by 1 base and the J gene end by 7 bases; junction bases not matched to a gene: 5. The germline V gene has CDR1 SGHTA and CDR2 FQGTGA. The method was immunoSEQ multiplex PCR; TCRdb's version includes in-frame clones alone and lacks a portion of them. The sample consists of approximately 53,000 clones, approximately 92% of them appearing once. The TCR originated in a female donor with multiple sclerosis, enrolled in a pregnancy study. The gene calls are TRBV7-3 and TRBJ2-2, with 8 bases matching TRBD2. The sequences come from CD4+ T cells from peripheral blood mononuclear cells, collected in the third trimester of pregnancy. The CDR3 protein is CASSLKSGGGGELFF. The CDR3 nucleotides are TGTGCCAGCAGCTTAAAGAGCGGGGGCGGCGGGGAGCTGTTTTTT.